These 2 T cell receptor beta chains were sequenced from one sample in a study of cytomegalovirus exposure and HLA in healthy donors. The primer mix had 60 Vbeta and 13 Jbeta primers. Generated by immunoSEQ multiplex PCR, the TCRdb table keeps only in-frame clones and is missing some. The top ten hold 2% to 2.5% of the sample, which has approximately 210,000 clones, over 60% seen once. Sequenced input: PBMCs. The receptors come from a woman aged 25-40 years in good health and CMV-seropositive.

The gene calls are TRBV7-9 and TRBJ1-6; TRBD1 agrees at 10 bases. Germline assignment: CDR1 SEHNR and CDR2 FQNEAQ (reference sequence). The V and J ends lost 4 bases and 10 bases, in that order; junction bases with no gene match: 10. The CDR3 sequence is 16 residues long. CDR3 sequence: CASSSHRDRGSSPLHF. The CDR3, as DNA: TGTGCCAGCAGCTCCCACCGGGACAGGGGTAGCTCACCCCTCCACTTT.

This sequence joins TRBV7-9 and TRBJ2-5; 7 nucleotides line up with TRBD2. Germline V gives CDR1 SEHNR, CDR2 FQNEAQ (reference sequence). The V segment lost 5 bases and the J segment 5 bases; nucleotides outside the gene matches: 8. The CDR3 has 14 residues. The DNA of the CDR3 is TGTGCCAGCAGCAAGAACATGGGGGGGGAGACCCAGTACTTC. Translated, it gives CASSKNMGGETQYF.